This TCR beta chain appears in the sequencing data of a study of T cell changes during pregnancy in multiple sclerosis. Trimming pared 4 bases from V and 5 bases from J, leaving 14 bases between. The germline V gene has CDR1 SNHLY and CDR2 FYNNEI. This CDR3 is built from 14 residues. This table comes from immunoSEQ multiplex PCR, and its TCRdb copy is limited to in-frame clones, with some not included. The data show 45,000 to 55,000 clones, with approximately 88% seen just once and roughly 1.2% held by the top ten. Sample: CD4+ T cells from peripheral blood mononuclear cells, taken in the second trimester of pregnancy. The receptor was isolated from a female donor with multiple sclerosis, enrolled in a pregnancy study. The chain links TRBV2 to TRBJ1-1, with a possible D match to TRBD1 (5 bases). CDR3 bases: TGTGCCAGCAGTGGGGGGGGAGAAGGGACTGAAGCTTTCTTT. This gives the protein CASSGGGEGTEAFF. Variable domain in full (rest from reference TRBV2 and TRBJ1-1): EPEVTQTPSHQVTQMGQEVILRCVPISNHLYFYWYRQILGQKVEFLVSFYNNEISEKSEIFDDQFSVERPDGSNFTLKIRSTKLEDSAMYFCASSGGGEGTEAFFGQGTRLTVV.